Reported below is one T cell receptor (beta chain). What it binds is not known. The sample originates from a study of shared clonotypes between healthy human individuals. Trimming pared 0 bases from V and 0 bases from J, leaving 9 bases between. CDR1 and CDR2 (germline): LGHNA, YSLEER. The CDR3 sequence is 17 residues long. The assay was run at deep level. TCRdb's table, derived via immunoSEQ multiplex PCR, lists solely in-frame clones and lacks some. The table has over a million clones, approximately 80% seen once; the top ten hold approximately 0.5%. Findings and limits, study-wide: Non-shared clonotypes had lower generation probabilities than clonotypes shared by all four sorted-subset donors.

V is TRBV4-3 and J is TRBJ2-6; D is tentatively TRBD1 or TRBD2 (5 bases each). Material for sequencing was memory CD4+ T cells from PBMCs. Subset denoted: CD45RA-negative fraction. The sequence came from a man aged 18-30 years in good health. Some clones in this sample may be carry-over from other donors' samples. The CDR3 here is CASSQDWGSSGANVLTF. The CDR3, as DNA: TGCGCCAGCAGCCAAGATTGGGGGAGCTCTGGGGCCAACGTCCTGACTTTC.